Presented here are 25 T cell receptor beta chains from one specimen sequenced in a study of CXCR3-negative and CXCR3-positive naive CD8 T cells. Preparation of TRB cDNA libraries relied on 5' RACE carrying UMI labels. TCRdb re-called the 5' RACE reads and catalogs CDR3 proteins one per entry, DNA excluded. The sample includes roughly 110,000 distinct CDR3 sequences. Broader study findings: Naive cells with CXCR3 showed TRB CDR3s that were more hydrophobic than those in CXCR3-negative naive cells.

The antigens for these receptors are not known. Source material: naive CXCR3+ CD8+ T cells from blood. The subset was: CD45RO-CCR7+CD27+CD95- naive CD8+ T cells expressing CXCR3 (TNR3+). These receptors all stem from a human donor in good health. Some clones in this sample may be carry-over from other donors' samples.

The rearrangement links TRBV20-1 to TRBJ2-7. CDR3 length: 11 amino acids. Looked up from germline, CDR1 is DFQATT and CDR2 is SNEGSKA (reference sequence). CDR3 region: CSARVIGEQYF.

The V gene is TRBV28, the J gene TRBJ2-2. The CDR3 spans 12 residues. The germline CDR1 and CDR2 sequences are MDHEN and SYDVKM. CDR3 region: CASSISHPELFF.

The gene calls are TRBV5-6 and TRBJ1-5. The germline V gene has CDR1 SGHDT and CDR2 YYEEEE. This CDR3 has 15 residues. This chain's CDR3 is CASSLIGSSNQPQHF.

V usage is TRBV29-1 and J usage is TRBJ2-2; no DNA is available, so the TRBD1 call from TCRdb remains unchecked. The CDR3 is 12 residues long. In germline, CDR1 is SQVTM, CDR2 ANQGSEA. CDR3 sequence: CSVPDSTGELFF.

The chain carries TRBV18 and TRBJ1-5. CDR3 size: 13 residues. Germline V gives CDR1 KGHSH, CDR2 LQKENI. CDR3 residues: CASSPDSNQPQHF.

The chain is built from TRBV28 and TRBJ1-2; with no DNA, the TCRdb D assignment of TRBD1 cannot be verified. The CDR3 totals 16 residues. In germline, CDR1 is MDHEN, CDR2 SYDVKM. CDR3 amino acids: CASSKTGQPTNYGYTF.

CDR3 sequence: CASSQDRWRPSYEQYF. The rearrangement uses TRBV4-3 and TRBJ2-7; TCRdb indicates TRBD2, and absent DNA this call remains unverified. Germline V gene data show CDR1 as LGHNA and CDR2 as YSLEER. This CDR3 contains 16 residues.

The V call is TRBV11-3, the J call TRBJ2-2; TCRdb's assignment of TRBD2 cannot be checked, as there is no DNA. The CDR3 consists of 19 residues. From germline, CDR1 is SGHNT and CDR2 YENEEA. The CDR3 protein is CASSPAPGLRPRNTGELFF.

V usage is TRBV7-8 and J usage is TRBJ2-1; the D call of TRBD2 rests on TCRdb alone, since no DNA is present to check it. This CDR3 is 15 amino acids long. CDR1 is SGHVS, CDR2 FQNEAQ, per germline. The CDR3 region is CASSHAGGPNNEQFF.

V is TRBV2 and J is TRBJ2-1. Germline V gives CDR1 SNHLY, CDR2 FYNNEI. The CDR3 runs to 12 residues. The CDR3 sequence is CASSVAHNEQFF. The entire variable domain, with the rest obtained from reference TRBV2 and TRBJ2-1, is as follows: EPEVTQTPSHQVTQMGQEVILRCVPISNHLYFYWYRQILGQKVEFLVSFYNNEISEKSEIFDDQFSVERPDGSNFTLKIRSTKLEDSAMYFCASSVAHNEQFFGPGTRLTVL.

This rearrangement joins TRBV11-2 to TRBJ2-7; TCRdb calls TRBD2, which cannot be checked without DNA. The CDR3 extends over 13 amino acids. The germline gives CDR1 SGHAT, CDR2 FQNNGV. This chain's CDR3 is CASSPGTWEEQYF.

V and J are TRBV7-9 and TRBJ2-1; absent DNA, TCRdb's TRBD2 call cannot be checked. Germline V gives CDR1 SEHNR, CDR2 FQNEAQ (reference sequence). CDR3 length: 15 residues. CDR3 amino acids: CASSPPDSSYNEQFF.

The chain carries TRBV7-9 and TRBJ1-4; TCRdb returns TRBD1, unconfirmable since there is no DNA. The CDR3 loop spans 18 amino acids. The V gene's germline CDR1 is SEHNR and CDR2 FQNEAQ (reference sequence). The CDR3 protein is CASSLVGTGVATNEKLFF.

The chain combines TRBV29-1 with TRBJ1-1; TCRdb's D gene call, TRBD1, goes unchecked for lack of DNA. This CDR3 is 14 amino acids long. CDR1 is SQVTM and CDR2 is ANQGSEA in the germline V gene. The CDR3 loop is CSVEDPSTGTEAFF.

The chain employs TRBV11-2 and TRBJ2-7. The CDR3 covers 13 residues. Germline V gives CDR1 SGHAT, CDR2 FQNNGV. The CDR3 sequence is CASTFMGSYEQYF.

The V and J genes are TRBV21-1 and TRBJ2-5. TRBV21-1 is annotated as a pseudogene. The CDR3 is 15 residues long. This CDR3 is CASSKGQSEQETQYF.

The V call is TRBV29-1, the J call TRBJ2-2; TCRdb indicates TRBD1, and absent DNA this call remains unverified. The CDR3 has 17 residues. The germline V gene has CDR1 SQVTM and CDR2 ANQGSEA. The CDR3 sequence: CSVEAMGQGVDGGELFF.

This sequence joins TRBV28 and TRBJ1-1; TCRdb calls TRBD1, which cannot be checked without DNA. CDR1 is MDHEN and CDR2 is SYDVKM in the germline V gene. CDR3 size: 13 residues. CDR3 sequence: CASPSGEGRKAFF.

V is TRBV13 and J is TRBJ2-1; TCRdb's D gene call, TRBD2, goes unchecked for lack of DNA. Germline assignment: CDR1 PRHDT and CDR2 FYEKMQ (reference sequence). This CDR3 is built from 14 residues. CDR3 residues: CASSIGTSGRELFF.

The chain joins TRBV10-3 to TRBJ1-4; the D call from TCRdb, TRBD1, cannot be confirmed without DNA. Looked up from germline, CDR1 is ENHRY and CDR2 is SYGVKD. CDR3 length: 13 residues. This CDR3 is CATRDRENEKLFF.

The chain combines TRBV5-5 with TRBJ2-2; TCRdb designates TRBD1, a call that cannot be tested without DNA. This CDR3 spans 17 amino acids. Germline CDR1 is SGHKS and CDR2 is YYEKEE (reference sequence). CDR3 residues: CASSLPLGLRNTGELFF.

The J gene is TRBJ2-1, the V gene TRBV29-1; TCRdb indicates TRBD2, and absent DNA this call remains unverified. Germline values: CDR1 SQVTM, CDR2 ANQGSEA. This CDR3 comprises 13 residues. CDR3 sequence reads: CSAVGEDYNEQFF.

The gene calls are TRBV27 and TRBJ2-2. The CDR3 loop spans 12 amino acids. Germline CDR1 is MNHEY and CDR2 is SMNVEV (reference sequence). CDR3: CASSLVAGELFF.

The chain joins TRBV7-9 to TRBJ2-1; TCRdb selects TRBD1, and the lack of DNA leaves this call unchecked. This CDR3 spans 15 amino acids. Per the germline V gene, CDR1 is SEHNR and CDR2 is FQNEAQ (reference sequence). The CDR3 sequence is CASRDNRGRGNEQFF.

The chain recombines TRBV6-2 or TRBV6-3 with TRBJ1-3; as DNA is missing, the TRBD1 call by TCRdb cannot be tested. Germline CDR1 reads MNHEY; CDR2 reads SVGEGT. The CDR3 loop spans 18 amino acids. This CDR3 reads CASSYSSWGYESGNTIYF.